These 28 T cell receptor beta chains originate from one sample sequenced in a study of T cell responses to AZD1222 COVID-19 vaccine. TCRdb's copy holds only in-frame clones and misses some; the assay was immunoSEQ multiplex PCR. The sample includes 150,000 to 170,000 clones, 85% to 90% of them seen just once. This material consisted of peripheral blood, taken on day 0 of MenACWY control vaccination. The receptors originated from an adult in good health.

The V call is TRBV5-4, the J call TRBJ1-4, with TRBD1 matching over 7 bases. Germline-derived CDR1 and CDR2 are SGHNT and YYREEE (reference sequence). This CDR3 spans 13 amino acids. J was trimmed by 3 bases and V by 5 bases; bases with no gene match: 1. CDR3 DNA: TGTGCCAGCAGGGGACAGCCTAATGAAAAACTGTTTTTT. Amino acids: CASRGQPNEKLFF.

This clone was observed a single time. The rearrangement joins TRBV24-1 to TRBJ2-2, with D tentatively TRBD1 (6 bases). Germline values: CDR1 KGHDR, CDR2 SFDVKD. This CDR3 comprises 13 residues. V lost 9 bases and J lost 9, with 16 bases in between. CDR3 coding DNA: TGTGCCACCTACGGGACAATAGAAAGGGAGCTGTTTTTT. Translated, it gives CATYGTIERELFF.

The chain recombines TRBV7-2 with TRBJ2-5, with D tentatively TRBD2 (5 bases). The CDR3 totals 16 residues. V was shortened by 1 base and J by 7 bases, with 19 bases between the two germline ends. Germline CDR1 reads SGHTA; CDR2 reads FQGNSA. The CDR3 is CASSLEVSSAGGTQYF. The CDR3 DNA follows: TGTGCCAGCAGCTTAGAAGTTAGTAGCGCAGGAGGGACCCAGTACTTC. Using reference TRBV7-2 and TRBJ2-5 for the parts outside the CDR3, the full variable domain is GAGVSQSPSNKVTEKGKDVELRCDPISGHTALYWYRQSLGQGLEFLIYFQGNSAPDKSGLPSDRFSAERTGGSVSTLTIQRTQQEDSAVYLCASSLEVSSAGGTQYFGPGTRLLVL.

The chain couples TRBV3-1 (or the pseudogene TRBV3-2) to TRBJ2-7; 7 nucleotides align to TRBD2. In germline, CDR1 is LGHDT, CDR2 YNNKEL (reference sequence). The CDR3 totals 15 residues. Germline trimming cut 7 bases from V and 3 bases from J; bases unmatched to any gene: 12. For the CDR3, the DNA is TGTGCCAGCATAGTCATCCGGGAGGCACGCTACGAGCAGTACTTC. It yields the protein CASIVIREARYEQYF.

The chain couples TRBV27 to TRBJ2-1; 15 nucleotides line up with TRBD2. J lost 3 bases, V lost 5 bases, and 17 bases had no gene match. CDR1 is MNHEY, CDR2 SMNVEV, per germline (reference sequence). The CDR3 spans 21 residues. CDR3 DNA: TGTGCCAGCAGTCACAACGGGCCCGGGACTAGCGGGGGGCGATACTACAATGAGCAGTTCTTC. It is translated as CASSHNGPGTSGGRYYNEQFF.

The gene calls are TRBV24-1 and TRBJ2-2; TRBD2 might be the D (5 bases). Deletions cut 3 bases from V and 0 bases from J, with 7 bases between. Germline CDR1 and CDR2: KGHDR and SFDVKD. The CDR3 extends over 15 amino acids. CDR3 sequence: CATSDPGTNTGELFF. The CDR3 nucleotides read TGTGCCACCAGTGATCCCGGGACGAACACCGGGGAGCTGTTTTTT.

The CDR3 loop is CASSYQENTEAFF. In nucleotides, the CDR3 is TGTGCCAGCTCGTATCAGGAAAACACTGAAGCTTTCTTT. The V call is TRBV11-3, the J call TRBJ1-1; unclear D gene. CDR1 SGHNT and CDR2 YENEEA come from the germline V gene. This CDR3 has 13 residues. The V and J ends lost 8 bases and 2 bases respectively, with 12 bases between them.

The chain links TRBV5-1 to TRBJ2-3; D ambiguous. Per the germline V gene, CDR1 is SGHRS and CDR2 is YFSETQ. The CDR3 is 15 residues long. V was clipped by 0 bases and J by 0 bases, with 8 bases between them. CDR3 coding DNA: TGCGCCAGCAGCTTGGCTGGCAGAAGCACAGATACGCAGTATTTT. This sequence encodes CASSLAGRSTDTQYF. Filled out from reference TRBV5-1 and TRBJ2-3, the complete variable domain reads KAGVTQTPRYLIKTRGQQVTLSCSPISGHRSVSWYQQTPGQGLQFLFEYFSETQRNKGNFPGRFSGRQFSNSRSEMNVSTLELGDSALYLCASSLAGRSTDTQYFGPGTRLTVL.

The chain is built from TRBV6-5 and TRBJ2-7; D possibly corresponds to TRBD1 (5 bases). The germline gives CDR1 MNHEY, CDR2 SVGAGI. This CDR3 spans 13 amino acids. V shed 6 bases and J shed 2 bases, with 11 bases lying between them. CDR3 sequence reads: CASRDKLAYEQYV. CDR3 nucleotides: TGTGCCAGCAGGGACAAGCTGGCCTACGAGCAGTACGTC.

The chain links TRBV19 to TRBJ1-1; 8 bases map to TRBD1. Trimming cost V 9 bases and J 1 base; bases outside gene matches: 4. The CDR3 extends over 13 amino acids. CDR1 and CDR2 from the germline V gene are LNHDA and SQIVND (reference sequence). The chain's CDR3 is CASQDRGNTEAFF. CDR3 nucleotide sequence: TGTGCCAGCCAAGACAGGGGGAACACTGAAGCTTTCTTT.

The rearrangement uses TRBV2 and TRBJ1-1; 9 bases agree with TRBD1. This CDR3 contains 15 residues. Germline loops: CDR1 SNHLY, CDR2 FYNNEI. V dropped 6 bases and J dropped 5; count of bases not matched to a gene: 10. The CDR3 nucleotides read TGTGCCAGCAGAGATACAGGGGGCGCGGGTACTGAAGCTTTCTTT. Amino acids: CASRDTGGAGTEAFF.

The rearrangement uses TRBV4-1 and TRBJ1-4; no reliable D call. The germline CDR1 and CDR2 sequences are MGHRA and YSYEKL. The CDR3 totals 15 residues. V shed 1 base and J shed 8 bases, with 14 bases lying between them. CDR3 coding DNA: TGCGCCAGCAGCCAAGGTTCCTTAAGAGGGGAAAAACTGTTTTTT. It is translated as CASSQGSLRGEKLFF.

V usage is TRBV7-8 and J usage is TRBJ2-7; no reliable D call. Germline V gene sequence: CDR1 SGHVS, CDR2 FQNEAQ. This CDR3 region has 13 residues. Trimming took off 5 bases at V and 6 bases at J, with 14 bases between the two ends. CDR3 amino acids: CASSPPSVGEQYF. Here the CDR3 DNA reads TGTGCCAGCAGCCCCCCCTCTGTGGGCGAGCAGTACTTC.

This rearrangement joins TRBV7-8 to TRBJ1-1, with D tentatively TRBD1 (6 bases). Trimming left V 3 bases short and J 2 bases short, with 19 bases between. Germline assignment: CDR1 SGHVS and CDR2 FQNEAQ. This CDR3 region has 17 residues. The CDR3, as DNA: TGTGCCAGCAGCTTCACGCCGGGGGGCAGGCGAAACACTGAAGCTTTCTTT. Translation: CASSFTPGGRRNTEAFF.

The chain employs TRBV4-2 and TRBJ2-2; D remains unclear. V lost 1 base to trimming and J lost 0 bases, with 12 bases between them. The germline CDR1 and CDR2 sequences are LGHNA and YNFKEQ. The CDR3 loop spans 17 amino acids. The CDR3 sequence: CASSQVERPPNTGELFF. CDR3 bases: TGTGCCAGCAGCCAAGTTGAGCGACCCCCGAACACCGGGGAGCTGTTTTTT.

CDR3 in amino acids: CASSSIGQGLYSGELFF. The CDR3, as DNA: TGTGCCAGCAGTTCGATCGGACAGGGATTGTATTCCGGGGAGCTGTTTTTT. The chain is built from TRBV28 and TRBJ2-2; 8 nucleotides line up with TRBD1. The CDR3 has 17 residues. Germline V gene sequence: CDR1 MDHEN, CDR2 SYDVKM. V lost 4 bases to trimming and J lost 6 bases; unmatched junction nucleotides: 13.

The rearrangement joins TRBV5-1 to TRBJ1-5; D not certain. The CDR3 has 14 amino acids. Trimming cost V 0 bases and J 5 bases, with 9 bases left between them. Germline CDR1 reads SGHRS; CDR2 reads YFSETQ. The CDR3 sequence is CASSLDREDQPQHF. For the CDR3, the DNA is TGCGCCAGCAGCTTGGACAGAGAAGATCAGCCCCAGCATTTT.

The chain carries TRBV29-1 and TRBJ1-2; 7 nucleotides line up with TRBD1. Germline lookup yields CDR1 SQVTM and CDR2 ANQGSEA. The CDR3 spans 12 residues. J gave up 4 bases and V 4 bases, and 3 bases lay outside the gene matches. This CDR3 is CSVGRGPYGYTF. CDR3 nucleotides: TGCAGCGTTGGTAGGGGGCCCTATGGCTACACCTTC.

The chain uses TRBV5-6 and TRBJ1-1; TRBD1 agrees at 8 bases. V was pared by 4 bases and J by 8 bases, with 13 bases of the junction left unmatched. Looked up from germline, CDR1 is SGHDT and CDR2 is YYEEEE. The CDR3 has 15 residues. The CDR3 nucleotides read TGTGCCAGCAGCCACACGGACAGGGCGCTCCTCGAAGCTTTCTTT. The encoded protein is CASSHTDRALLEAFF.

The chain links TRBV5-1 to TRBJ2-3; the D gene is possibly TRBD1 (5 bases). CDR3 length: 14 amino acids. V was clipped by 0 bases and J by 6 bases, with 11 bases between them. CDR1 is SGHRS, CDR2 YFSETQ, per germline. The CDR3 sequence: CASSLEVGLDTQYF. CDR3 DNA sequence: TGCGCCAGCAGCTTGGAGGTGGGGCTCGATACGCAGTATTTT.

The chain employs TRBV28 and TRBJ2-5, with 9 bases that match TRBD2. The ends lost 6 bases at V and 9 bases at J; junction bases unmatched: 14. Germline V lookup: CDR1 MDHEN, CDR2 SYDVKM. The length of the CDR3 is 15 residues. Written as DNA, the CDR3 is TGTGCCAGCAGAGAGCGGGGGGCTGGCGAGTCGGCCCAGTACTTC. Its protein product is CASRERGAGESAQYF.

This rearrangement joins TRBV28 to TRBJ1-4; 9 positions match TRBD1. Per the germline V gene, CDR1 is MDHEN and CDR2 is SYDVKM. CDR3 length: 15 amino acids. V was pared by 6 bases and J by 7 bases, with 9 bases of the junction left unmatched. The DNA for the CDR3 is TGTGCCAGCAGCCCCCTGGGACAGGGAGGTGAAAAACTGTTTTTT. This codes for CASSPLGQGGEKLFF.

This chain connects TRBV29-1 to TRBJ2-7; 10 bases fit TRBD2. Looked up from germline, CDR1 is SQVTM and CDR2 is ANQGSEA. V dropped 7 bases and J dropped 6; count of bases not matched to a gene: 12. The CDR3 consists of 14 residues. DNA of the CDR3: TGCAGCGCGGCCGGGACTAGCGCGTCTGGCGAGCAGTACTTC. Translating gives CSAAGTSASGEQYF.

This rearrangement joins TRBV6-5 to TRBJ2-1; no reliable D call. Germline CDR1 is MNHEY and CDR2 is SVGAGI. This CDR3 is 15 amino acids long. The V end lost 0 bases, the J end lost 6 bases, and 12 bases lay between the germline ends. DNA for the CDR3: TGTGCCAGCAGTTACTCGAGGTGGACCAGCAATGAGCAGTTCTTC. Its protein is CASSYSRWTSNEQFF.

This clone was picked up one time. The V call is TRBV3-1 (or the pseudogene TRBV3-2), the J call TRBJ1-5, with 8 nucleotides matching TRBD1. The CDR3 loop spans 18 amino acids. Germline V gene data show CDR1 as LGHDT and CDR2 as YNNKEL (reference sequence). V trimming: 0 bases; J trimming: 1 base; junction bases outside the gene matches: 8. The CDR3 here is CASSQDQAGGRSNQPQHF. The CDR3 nucleotides read TGTGCCAGCAGCCAAGATCAGGCAGGGGGCCGAAGCAATCAGCCCCAGCATTTT.

This clone was counted only a few times. The rearrangement joins TRBV6-4 to TRBJ1-2; 10 bases are shared with TRBD1. The CDR3 is 13 amino acids. Germline loops: CDR1 MRHNA, CDR2 SNTAGT. Germline trimming cut 8 bases from V and 14 bases from J; bases unmatched to any gene: 14. DNA of the CDR3: TGTGCCAGCGCAGAACATAGACAGGGGGCTAAGACCTTC. Translation gives CASAEHRQGAKTF.

The genes are TRBV29-1 and TRBJ2-7, with D uncertain. The ends were cut back, 4 bases at V and 6 bases at J, with 10 bases in the middle. The CDR3 runs to 11 residues. Germline-derived CDR1 and CDR2 are SQVTM and ANQGSEA. The CDR3 DNA sequence: TGCAGCGTTGCTATGGCTTTCGAGCAGTACTTC. Protein: CSVAMAFEQYF.

This clone was observed once. The chain has TRBV19 and TRBJ1-5; TRBD1 might be the D (5 bases). Deletions cut 6 bases from V and 1 base from J, with 10 bases between. The CDR3 length is 14 residues. Germline CDR1 reads LNHDA; CDR2 reads SQIVND (reference sequence). The DNA for the CDR3 is TGTGCCAGTAGGGCAGGGTTAAGCAATCAGCCCCAGCATTTT. This sequence encodes CASRAGLSNQPQHF.